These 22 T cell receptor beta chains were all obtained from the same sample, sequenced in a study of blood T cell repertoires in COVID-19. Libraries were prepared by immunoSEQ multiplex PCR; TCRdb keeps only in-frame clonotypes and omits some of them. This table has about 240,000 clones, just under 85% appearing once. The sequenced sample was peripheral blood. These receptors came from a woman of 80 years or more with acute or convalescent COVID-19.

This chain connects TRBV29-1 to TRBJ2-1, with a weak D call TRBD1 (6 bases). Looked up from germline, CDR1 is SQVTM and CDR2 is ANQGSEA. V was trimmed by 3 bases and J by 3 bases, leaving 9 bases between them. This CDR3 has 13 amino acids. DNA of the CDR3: TGCAGCGTTGATGGCAGGGGCTACAATGAGCAGTTCTTC. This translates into CSVDGRGYNEQFF.

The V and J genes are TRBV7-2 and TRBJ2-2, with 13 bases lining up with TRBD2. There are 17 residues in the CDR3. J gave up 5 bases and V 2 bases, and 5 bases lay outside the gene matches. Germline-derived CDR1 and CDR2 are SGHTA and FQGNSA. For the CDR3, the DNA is TGTGCCAGCAGCTTAACTTCGGGACTAGCGGGGACCGGGGAGCTGTTTTTT. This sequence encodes CASSLTSGLAGTGELFF.

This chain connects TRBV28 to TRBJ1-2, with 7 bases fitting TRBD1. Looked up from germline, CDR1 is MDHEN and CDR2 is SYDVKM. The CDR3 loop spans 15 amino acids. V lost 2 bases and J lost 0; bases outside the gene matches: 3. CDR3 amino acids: CASSLGDSTNYGYTF. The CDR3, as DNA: TGTGCCAGCAGTTTAGGGGACAGTACTAACTATGGCTACACCTTC.

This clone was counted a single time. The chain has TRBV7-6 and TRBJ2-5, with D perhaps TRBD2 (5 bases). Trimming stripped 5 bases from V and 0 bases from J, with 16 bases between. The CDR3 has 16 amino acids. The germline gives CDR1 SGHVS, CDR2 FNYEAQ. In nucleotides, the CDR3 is TGTGCCAGCAGCCCCTCAGCGGCAGTGTACCAAGAGACCCAGTACTTC. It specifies CASSPSAAVYQETQYF. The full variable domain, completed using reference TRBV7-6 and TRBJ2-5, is GAGVSQSPRYKVTKRGQDVALRCDPISGHVSLYWYRQALGQGPEFLTYFNYEAQQDKSGLPNDRFSAERPEGSISTLTIQRTEQRDSAMYRCASSPSAAVYQETQYFGPGTRLLVL.

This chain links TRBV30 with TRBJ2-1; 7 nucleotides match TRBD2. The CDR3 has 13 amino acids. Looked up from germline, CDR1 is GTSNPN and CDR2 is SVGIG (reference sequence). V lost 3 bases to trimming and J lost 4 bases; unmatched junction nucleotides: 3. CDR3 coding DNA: TGTGCCTGGAGGGGGGGGAGTTACAATGAGCAGTTCTTC. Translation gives CAWRGGSYNEQFF.

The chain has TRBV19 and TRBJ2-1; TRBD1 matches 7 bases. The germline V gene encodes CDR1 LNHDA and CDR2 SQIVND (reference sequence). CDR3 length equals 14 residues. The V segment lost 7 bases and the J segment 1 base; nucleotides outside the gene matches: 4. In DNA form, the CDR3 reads TGTGCCAGTACTAGGGGGCCATCCTACAATGAGCAGTTCTTC. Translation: CASTRGPSYNEQFF. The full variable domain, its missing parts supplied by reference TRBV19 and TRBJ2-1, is DGGITQSPKYLFRKEGQNVTLSCEQNLNHDAMYWYRQDPGQGLRLIYYSQIVNDFQKGDIAEGYSVSREKKESFPLTVTSAQKNPTAFYLCASTRGPSYNEQFFGPGTRLTVL.

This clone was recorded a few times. The CDR3 reads CASSSDRGPNTEAFF. For the CDR3, the DNA is TGTGCCAGCAGCTCGGACAGGGGCCCGAACACTGAAGCTTTCTTT. J is TRBJ1-1 and V is TRBV7-9; 9 nucleotides match TRBD1. Trimming took 4 bases from V and 1 from J; bases not matched to a gene: 4. The germline V gene encodes CDR1 SEHNR and CDR2 FQNEAQ (reference sequence). This CDR3 is built from 15 residues.

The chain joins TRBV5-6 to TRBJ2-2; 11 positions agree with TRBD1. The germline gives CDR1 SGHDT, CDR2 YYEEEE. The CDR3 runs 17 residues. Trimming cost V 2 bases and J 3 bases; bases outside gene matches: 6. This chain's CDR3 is CASSFSRDRGDTGELFF. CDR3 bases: TGTGCCAGCAGCTTTTCCCGGGACAGGGGGGACACCGGGGAGCTGTTTTTT.

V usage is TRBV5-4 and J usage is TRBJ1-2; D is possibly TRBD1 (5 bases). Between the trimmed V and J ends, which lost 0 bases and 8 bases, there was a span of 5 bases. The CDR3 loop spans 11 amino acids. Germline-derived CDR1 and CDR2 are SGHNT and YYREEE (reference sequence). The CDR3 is CASSLGTGYTF. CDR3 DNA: TGTGCCAGCAGCTTGGGGACAGGCTACACCTTC.

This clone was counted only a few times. CDR3 loop: CASSDVLGGLSREQYF. The CDR3 DNA reads TGCGCCAGCAGCGACGTCTTGGGCGGGCTCAGTCGCGAGCAGTACTTC. The chain has TRBV5-1 and TRBJ2-7, with a possible D match to TRBD2 (5 bases). Germline assignment: CDR1 SGHRS and CDR2 YFSETQ. CDR3 size: 16 residues. Trimming removed 4 bases from V and 6 bases from J, with 23 bases in between.

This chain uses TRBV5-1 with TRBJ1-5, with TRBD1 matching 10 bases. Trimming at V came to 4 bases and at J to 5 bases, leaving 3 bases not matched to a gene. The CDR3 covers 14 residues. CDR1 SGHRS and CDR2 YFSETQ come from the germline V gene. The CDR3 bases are TGCGCCAGCAGCCCCGACAGGGGGCATCAGCCCCAGCATTTT. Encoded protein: CASSPDRGHQPQHF.

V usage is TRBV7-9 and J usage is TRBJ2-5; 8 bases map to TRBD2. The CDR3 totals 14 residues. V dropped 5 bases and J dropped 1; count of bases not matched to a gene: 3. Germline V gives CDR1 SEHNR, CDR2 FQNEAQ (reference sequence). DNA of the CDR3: TGTGCCAGCAGCGTCCTAGCGGGCCAAGAGACCCAGTACTTC. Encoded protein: CASSVLAGQETQYF.

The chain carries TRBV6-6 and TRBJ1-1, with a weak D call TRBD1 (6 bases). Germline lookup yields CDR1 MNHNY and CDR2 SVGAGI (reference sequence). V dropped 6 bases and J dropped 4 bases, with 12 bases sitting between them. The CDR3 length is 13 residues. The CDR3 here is CASSVQGSTEAFF. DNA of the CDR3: TGTGCCAGCAGCGTACAGGGTAGCACTGAAGCTTTCTTT.

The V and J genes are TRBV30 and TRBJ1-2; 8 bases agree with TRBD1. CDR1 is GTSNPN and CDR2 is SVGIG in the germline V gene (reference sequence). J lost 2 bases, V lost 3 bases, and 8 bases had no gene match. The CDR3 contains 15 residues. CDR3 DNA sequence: TGTGCCTGGAGCCCCTCAGGGGGCCCGAACTATGGCTACACCTTC. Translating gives CAWSPSGGPNYGYTF.

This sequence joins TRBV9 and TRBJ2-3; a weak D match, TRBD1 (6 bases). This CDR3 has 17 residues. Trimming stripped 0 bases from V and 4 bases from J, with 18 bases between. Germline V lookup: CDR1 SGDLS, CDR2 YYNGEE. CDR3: CASSVGVDRPSADTQYF. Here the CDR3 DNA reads TGTGCCAGCAGCGTAGGAGTGGACAGACCCAGCGCAGATACGCAGTATTTT. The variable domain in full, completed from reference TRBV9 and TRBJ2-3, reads DSGVTQTPKHLITATGQRVTLRCSPRSGDLSVYWYQQSLDQGLQFLIQYYNGEERAKGNILERFSAQQFPDLHSELNLSSLELGDSALYFCASSVGVDRPSADTQYFGPGTRLTVL.

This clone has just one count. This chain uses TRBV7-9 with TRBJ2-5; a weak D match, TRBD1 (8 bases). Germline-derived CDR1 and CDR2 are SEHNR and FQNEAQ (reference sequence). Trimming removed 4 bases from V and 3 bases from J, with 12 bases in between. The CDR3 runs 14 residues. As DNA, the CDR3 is TGTGCCAGCAGCTGGGGGGGACAGGAAGAGACCCAGTACTTC. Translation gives CASSWGGQEETQYF.

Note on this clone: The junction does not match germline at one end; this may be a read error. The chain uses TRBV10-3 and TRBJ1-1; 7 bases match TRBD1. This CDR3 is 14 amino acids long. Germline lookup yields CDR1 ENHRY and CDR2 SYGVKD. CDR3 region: CAIRAGTANSEAFF. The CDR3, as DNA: TGTGCCATCAGGGCCGGGACAGCGAACTCTGAAGCTTTCTTT.

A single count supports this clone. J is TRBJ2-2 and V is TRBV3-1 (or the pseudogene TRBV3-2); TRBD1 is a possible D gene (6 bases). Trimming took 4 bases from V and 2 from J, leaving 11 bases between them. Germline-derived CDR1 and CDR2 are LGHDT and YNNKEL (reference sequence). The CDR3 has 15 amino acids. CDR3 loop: CASSLWGQNTGELFF. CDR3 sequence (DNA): TGTGCCAGCAGCCTGTGGGGGCAAAACACCGGGGAGCTGTTTTTT.

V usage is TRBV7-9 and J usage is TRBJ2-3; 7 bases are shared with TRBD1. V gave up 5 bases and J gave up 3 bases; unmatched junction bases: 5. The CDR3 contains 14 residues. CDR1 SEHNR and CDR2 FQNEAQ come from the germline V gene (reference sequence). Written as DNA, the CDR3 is TGTGCCAGCAGCACGGACAGGTTAACAGATACGCAGTATTTT. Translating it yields CASSTDRLTDTQYF.

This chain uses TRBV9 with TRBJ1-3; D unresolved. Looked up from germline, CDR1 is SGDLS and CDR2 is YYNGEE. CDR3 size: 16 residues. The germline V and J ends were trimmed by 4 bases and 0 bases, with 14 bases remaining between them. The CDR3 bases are TGTGCCAGCAGCCAAAGTAGCAAGAGCTCTGGAAACACCATATATTTT. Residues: CASSQSSKSSGNTIYF.

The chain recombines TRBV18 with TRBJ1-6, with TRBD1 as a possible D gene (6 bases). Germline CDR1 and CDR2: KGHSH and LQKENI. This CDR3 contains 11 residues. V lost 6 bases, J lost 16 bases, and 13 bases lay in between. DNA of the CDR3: TGTGCCAGCTCCCAGGGGCATTTACTCCACTTT. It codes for CASSQGHLLHF.

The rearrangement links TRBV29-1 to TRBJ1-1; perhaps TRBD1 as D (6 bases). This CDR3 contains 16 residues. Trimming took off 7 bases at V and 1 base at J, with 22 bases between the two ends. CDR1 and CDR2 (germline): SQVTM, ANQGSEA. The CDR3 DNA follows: TGCAGCGCCAGAGGACAGAGACACCCATCGAACACTGAAGCTTTCTTT. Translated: CSARGQRHPSNTEAFF.